Here is one T cell receptor beta chain with its context. Germline assignment: CDR1 LNHNV and CDR2 YYDKDF (reference sequence). The CDR3 loop spans 13 amino acids. V shed 2 bases and J shed 0 bases, with 3 bases lying between them. This record comes from a study of T cell responses to AZD1222 COVID-19 vaccine. Produced via immunoSEQ multiplex PCR; TCRdb's table is partial and in-frame only. The sample lists 110,000 or so clones, roughly nine tenths occurring once. The material was peripheral blood, obtained 28 days after the second AZD1222 dose. The chain links TRBV15 to TRBJ2-3; D not resolved. This sequence originates from an adult who received the AZD1222 COVID-19 vaccine. The CDR3 nucleotides read TGTGCCACCAGCAGACAGAGCACAGATACGCAGTATTTT. Protein: CATSRQSTDTQYF. Full variable domain (missing parts from reference TRBV15 and TRBJ2-3): DAMVIQNPRYQVTQFGKPVTLSCSQTLNHNVMYWYQQKSSQAPKLLFHYYDKDFNNEADTPDNFQSRRPNTSFCFLDIRSPGLGDTAMYLCATSRQSTDTQYFGPGTRLTVL.